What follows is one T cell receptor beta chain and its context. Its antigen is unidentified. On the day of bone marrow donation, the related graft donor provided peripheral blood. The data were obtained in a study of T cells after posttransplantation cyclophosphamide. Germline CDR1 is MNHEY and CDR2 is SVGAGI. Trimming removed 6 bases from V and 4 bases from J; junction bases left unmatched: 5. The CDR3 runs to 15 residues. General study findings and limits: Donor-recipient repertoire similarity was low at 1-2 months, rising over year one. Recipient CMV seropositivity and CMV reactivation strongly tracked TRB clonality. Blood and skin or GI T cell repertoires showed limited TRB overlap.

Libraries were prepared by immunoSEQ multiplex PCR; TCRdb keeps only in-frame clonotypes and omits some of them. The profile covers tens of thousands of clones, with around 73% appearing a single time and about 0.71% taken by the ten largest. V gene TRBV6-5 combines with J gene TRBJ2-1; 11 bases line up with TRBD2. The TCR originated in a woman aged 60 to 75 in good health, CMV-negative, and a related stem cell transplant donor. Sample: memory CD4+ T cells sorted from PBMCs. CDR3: CASSGTSGGYNEQFF. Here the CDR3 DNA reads TGTGCCAGCAGCGGGACTAGCGGAGGGTACAATGAGCAGTTCTTC.